The rows below give T cell receptor beta chains drawn from one sample of a study of OX40 agonist ivuxolimab in advanced cancers. TCRdb's copy holds only in-frame clones and misses some; the assay was immunoSEQ multiplex PCR. The table shows about 80,000 clones, with 84% occurring only once. Sequencing used CD4+ or CD8+ T cells sorted from blood, obtained in a trial of the OX40 agonist ivuxolimab. These TCRs come from an adult with an advanced solid tumor such as melanoma, head and neck, liver or kidney cancer. Each CDR3 is given with its conserved first and last residue. Each record gives: V gene, CDR3 protein.

>TRBV30
CAWWRDSGNTIYF
>TRBV5-6
CASRQRGGSTDTQYF
>TRBV2
CASRLTAAAYEQYF
>TRBV11-3
CASSPGAGANVLTF
>TRBV12-5
CASGLVGSGTVIQPQHF
>TRBV19
CASSPDSRVYGYTF
>TRBV19
CASSTNGGDYNEQFF
>TRBV28
CASRSRHYEQYF
>TRBV5-1
CASSLAAAILNTEAFF
>TRBV7-6
CASSLVQGLNTGELFF
>TRBV30
CAWSLGIQPQHF
>TRBV19
CASSMLRGDQETQYF
>TRBV30
CVGTRLNTEAFF
>TRBV19
CASSIRTVNDEQYF
>TRBV7-9
CASSGREHRNEQYF
>TRBV19
CASSRSTSRAYNEQFF
>TRBV19
CASSIGTVSNQPQHF
>TRBV5-4
CASSHWTGGFTDTQYF
>TRBV7-2
CASSRDRVNTIYF
>TRBV21-1
CASSKALPGSKNIQYF
>TRBV7-9
CASSLVTGTGNTIYF
>TRBV7-2
CASNSQSGQRHYGYTF
>TRBV6-5
CASGRGTTNEKLFF
>TRBV14
CASSQVGLQDYGYTF
>TRBV19
CATKTGGSYNEQFF
>TRBV7-2
CASPVDRELFF
>TRBV28
CASSLVTHYGYTF
>TRBV29-1
CSAKLTGNTGELFF
>TRBV7-6
CASSSVQGLARYNEQFF
>TRBV7-2
CASTGSDRNTGELFF